These T cell receptor beta chains were read from a single sample in a study of CD8 T cells in ankylosing spondylitis. TCRdb itself ran the 5' RACE reads through MiXCR, one entry per CDR3 protein. The table shows 37,000 or so distinct CDR3 sequences, with approximately 15% occurring only once. Sequenced: blood. The receptors were sampled from a male donor with ankylosing spondylitis or in good health (not recorded which). CDR3s leave out the opening cysteine and the closing phenylalanine or tryptophan.

v_call	j_call	cdr3_aa
TRBV6-5	TRBJ2-4	ASSMASKNIQY
TRBV12-3/TRBV12-4	TRBJ2-2	ASSLAGTLTGELF
TRBV3-1	TRBJ2-1	ASSQVAGLRYNEQF
TRBV20-1	TRBJ2-4	SAGGTGADIQY
TRBV7-3	TRBJ1-1	ASSSPGGDTEAF
TRBV20-1	TRBJ1-6	SARGDRVFNSPLH
TRBV28	TRBJ1-4	ASSLAGQGGKNEKLF
TRBV25-1	TRBJ2-1	ASSEYRSGNEQF
TRBV12-3/TRBV12-4	TRBJ2-5	ASSFGRWGETQY
TRBV7-2	TRBJ2-4	ASSLGVSLNIQY
TRBV28	TRBJ1-4	ASSSGTVYEKLF
TRBV27	TRBJ2-2	ASRLAGGGRNTGELF
TRBV28	TRBJ2-7	ASKTGLTYEQY
TRBV5-1	TRBJ2-7	ASSPVGTVSYEQY
TRBV15	TRBJ2-5	ATSEGLAGETQY
TRBV20-1	TRBJ2-1	SATGGGDTYNEQF
TRBV29-1	TRBJ2-1	SVAGGSRSYNEQF
TRBV20-1	TRBJ1-1	SASALQVNTEAF
TRBV4-3	TRBJ2-3	ASSQDNSGDDTQY
TRBV28	TRBJ2-7	ASSRSYEQY
TRBV5-1	TRBJ2-7	ASSLDFSSHEQY
TRBV28	TRBJ2-2	ASSFAKGQAGELF
TRBV7-2	TRBJ2-3	ASSLVGTATDTQY
TRBV7-9	TRBJ2-1	ASSGSGTRVEQF
TRBV7-9	TRBJ2-3	ASSLGVGLRTDTQY
TRBV3-1	TRBJ2-1	ASSQRDFFGEQF
TRBV29-1	TRBJ2-7	SVGGNSYEQY
TRBV19	TRBJ2-2	ASSIRARNTGELF
TRBV6-2/TRBV6-3	TRBJ2-7	ASSQARREQY
TRBV29-1	TRBJ1-1	SDTGQGAAEAF
TRBV5-1	TRBJ2-7	ASSLAGTTSYEQY
TRBV7-3	TRBJ2-2	ASSPTGARAGELF
TRBV20-1	TRBJ2-1	SVPDGNEQF
TRBV29-1	TRBJ2-3	SVAPRGLSTDTQY
TRBV12-5	TRBJ2-1	ASGRTGQYEQF
TRBV20-1	TRBJ2-3	SARVRVGTMKDTQY
TRBV5-1	TRBJ2-1	ASSLWGQEYNEQF
TRBV6-2/TRBV6-3	TRBJ2-7	ASRGPGLYEQY
TRBV7-2	TRBJ2-3	ASSLVGPGTDTQY
TRBV12-3/TRBV12-4	TRBJ1-4	ASRREQLLNEKLF
TRBV5-6	TRBJ2-1	ASSDSGGAPNEQF
TRBV29-1	TRBJ2-1	SVRSSNEQF
TRBV11-2	TRBJ2-3	ASRHWDRAQDTQY
TRBV9	TRBJ2-1	ASSVVGGPNEQF
TRBV29-1	TRBJ2-3	SAGGRDTQY
TRBV20-1	TRBJ2-3	SAAGTSGGAWTSSQSDTQY
TRBV12-3/TRBV12-4	TRBJ2-2	ASSLQNTGELF
TRBV7-2	TRBJ2-5	ASSSGLVLETQY
TRBV29-1	TRBJ2-7	SGIWTYEQY
TRBV15	TRBJ2-2	ATSTKNTGELF